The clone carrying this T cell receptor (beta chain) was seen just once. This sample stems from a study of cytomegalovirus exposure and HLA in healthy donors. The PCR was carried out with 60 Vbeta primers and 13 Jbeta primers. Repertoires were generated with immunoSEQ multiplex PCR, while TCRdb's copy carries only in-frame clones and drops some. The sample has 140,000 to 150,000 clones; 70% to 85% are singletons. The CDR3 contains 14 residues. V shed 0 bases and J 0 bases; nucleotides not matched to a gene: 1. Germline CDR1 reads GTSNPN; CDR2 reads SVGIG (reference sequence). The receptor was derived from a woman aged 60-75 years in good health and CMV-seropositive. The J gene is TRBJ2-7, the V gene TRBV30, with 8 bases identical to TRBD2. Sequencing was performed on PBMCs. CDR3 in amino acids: CAWSVLAGSYEQYF. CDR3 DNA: TGTGCCTGGAGTGTCCTAGCGGGCTCCTACGAGCAGTACTTC.